This T cell receptor beta chain was sequenced in a study of shared clonotypes between healthy human individuals. Points from the study as a whole: Specimens sampled were limited to blood, with tissue repertoires likely differing.

Germline V lookup: CDR1 MDHEN, CDR2 SYDVKM. Trimming pared 2 bases from V and 0 bases from J, leaving 11 bases between. The CDR3 is 15 residues long. A word on this clone: What it binds is unknown.

The run depth of the assay was deep. Repertoires were generated with immunoSEQ multiplex PCR, while TCRdb's copy carries only in-frame clones and drops some. The data show 400,000 to 600,000 clones, about 85% seen once. Sample: PBMCs. The TCR originated in a woman aged 40 to 50 in good health. Some clones in this sample may be carry-over from other donors' samples. The V call is TRBV28, the J call TRBJ2-7, with D possibly matching TRBD2 (5 bases). The chain's CDR3 is CASSLASSSSYEQYF. The CDR3 region has the DNA TGTGCCAGCAGTTTAGCTAGCTCAAGCTCCTACGAGCAGTACTTC.